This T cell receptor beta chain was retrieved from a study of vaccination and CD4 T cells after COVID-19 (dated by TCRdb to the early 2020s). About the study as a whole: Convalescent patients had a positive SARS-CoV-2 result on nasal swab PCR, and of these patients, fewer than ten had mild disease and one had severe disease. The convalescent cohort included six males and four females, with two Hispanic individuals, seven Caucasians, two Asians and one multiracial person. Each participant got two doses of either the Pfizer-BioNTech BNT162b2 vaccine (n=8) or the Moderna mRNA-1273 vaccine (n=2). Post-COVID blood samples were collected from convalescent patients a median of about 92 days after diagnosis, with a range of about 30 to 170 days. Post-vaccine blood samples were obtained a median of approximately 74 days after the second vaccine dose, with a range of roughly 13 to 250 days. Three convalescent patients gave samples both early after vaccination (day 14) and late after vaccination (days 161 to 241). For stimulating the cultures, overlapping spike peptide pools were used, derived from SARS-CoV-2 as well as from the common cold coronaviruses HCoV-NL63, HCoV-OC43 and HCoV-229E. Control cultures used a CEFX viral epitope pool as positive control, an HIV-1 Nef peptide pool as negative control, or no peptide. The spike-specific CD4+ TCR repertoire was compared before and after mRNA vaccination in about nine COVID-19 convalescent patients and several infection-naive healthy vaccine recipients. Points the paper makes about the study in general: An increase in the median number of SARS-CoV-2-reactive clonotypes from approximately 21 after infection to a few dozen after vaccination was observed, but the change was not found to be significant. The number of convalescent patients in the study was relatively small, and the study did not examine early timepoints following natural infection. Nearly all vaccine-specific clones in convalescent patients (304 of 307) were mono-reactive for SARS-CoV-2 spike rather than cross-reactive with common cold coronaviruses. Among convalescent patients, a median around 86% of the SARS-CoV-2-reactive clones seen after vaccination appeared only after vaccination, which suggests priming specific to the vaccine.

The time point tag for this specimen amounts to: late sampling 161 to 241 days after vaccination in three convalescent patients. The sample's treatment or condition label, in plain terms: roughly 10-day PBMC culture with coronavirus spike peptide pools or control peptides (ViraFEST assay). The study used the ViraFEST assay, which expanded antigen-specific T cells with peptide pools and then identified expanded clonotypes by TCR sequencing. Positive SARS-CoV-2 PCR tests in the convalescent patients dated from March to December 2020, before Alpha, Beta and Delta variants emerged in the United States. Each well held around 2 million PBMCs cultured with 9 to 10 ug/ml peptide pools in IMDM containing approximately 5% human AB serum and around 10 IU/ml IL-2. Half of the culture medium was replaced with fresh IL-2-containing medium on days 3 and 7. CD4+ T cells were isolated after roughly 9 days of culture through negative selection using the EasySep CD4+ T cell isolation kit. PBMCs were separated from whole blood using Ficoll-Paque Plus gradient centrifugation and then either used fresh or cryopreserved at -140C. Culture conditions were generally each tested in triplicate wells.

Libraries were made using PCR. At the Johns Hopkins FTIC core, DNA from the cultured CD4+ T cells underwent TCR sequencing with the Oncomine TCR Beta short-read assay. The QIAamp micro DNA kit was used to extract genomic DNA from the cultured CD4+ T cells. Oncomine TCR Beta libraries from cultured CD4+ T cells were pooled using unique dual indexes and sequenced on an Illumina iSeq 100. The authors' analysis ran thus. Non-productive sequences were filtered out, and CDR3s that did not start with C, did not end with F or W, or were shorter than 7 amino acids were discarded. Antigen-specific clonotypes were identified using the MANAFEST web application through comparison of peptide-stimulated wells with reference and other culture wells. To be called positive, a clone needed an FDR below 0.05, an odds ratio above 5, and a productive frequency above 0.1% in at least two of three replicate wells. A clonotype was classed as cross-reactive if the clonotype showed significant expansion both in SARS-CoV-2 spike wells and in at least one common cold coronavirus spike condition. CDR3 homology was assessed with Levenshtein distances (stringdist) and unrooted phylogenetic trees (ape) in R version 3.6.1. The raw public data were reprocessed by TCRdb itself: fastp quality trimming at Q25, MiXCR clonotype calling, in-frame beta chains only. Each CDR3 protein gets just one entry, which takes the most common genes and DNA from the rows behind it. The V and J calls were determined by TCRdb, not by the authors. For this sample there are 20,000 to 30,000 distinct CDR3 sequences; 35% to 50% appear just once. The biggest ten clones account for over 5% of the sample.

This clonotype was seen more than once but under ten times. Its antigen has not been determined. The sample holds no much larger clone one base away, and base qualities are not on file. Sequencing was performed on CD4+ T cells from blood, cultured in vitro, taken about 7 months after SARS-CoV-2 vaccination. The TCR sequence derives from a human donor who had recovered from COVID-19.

CDR3 loop: CASSLGHGTDTQYF. The nucleotides read TGTGCCAGCAGCTTAGGTCACGGCACAGATACGCAGTATTTT. The sequence is built from TRBV7-3 and TRBJ2-3; the D gene cannot be named for sure. V is cut by 2 bases and J by 1 base, and the space between the germline ends is 7 bases. The CDR3 holds 14 amino acids from the cysteine to the phenylalanine. Only the CDR3 portion is preserved as DNA: 42 bases, with reading frame beginning at the first base. CDR1 is given as SGHTA and CDR2 as FQGTGA, both from the germline V gene.